One sample yielded the 18 T cell receptor beta chains listed below, sequenced in a study of blood T cells in healthy people across ages. Next came a second PCR, run for roughly 7 to 12 cycles, which used a sample-barcoded 5' primer along with a J-beta primer mix. TCRdb itself ran the 5' RACE reads through MiXCR, one entry per CDR3 protein. Of about 1.5 million distinct CDR3 sequences listed, approximately 40% are singletons. The specimen was blood. The origin of the receptors is a woman younger than 30 in good health.

V is TRBV25-1 and J is TRBJ2-3; D is unresolved. Germline CDR1 MGHDK, CDR2 SYGVNS. Trimming stripped 8 bases from V and 5 bases from J, with 8 bases between. CDR3 length: 11 amino acids. DNA of the CDR3: TGTGCCAGCCACTCGCTAGATACGCAGTATTTT. It translates to CASHSLDTQYF.

There are a few counts of this clonotype. This rearrangement joins TRBV7-8 to TRBJ2-1; a weak D match, TRBD2 (7 bases). V was cut by 5 bases and J by 10 bases, with 21 bases left in between. Germline V gives CDR1 SGHVS, CDR2 FQNEAQ. The CDR3 has 15 amino acids. The CDR3 reads CASSPSRGPHREQFF. CDR3 DNA sequence: TGTGCCAGCAGCCCCTCGCGGGGGCCGCATCGAGAGCAGTTCTTC.

About this clonotype itself: The junction differs from germline at one of its ends, possibly a read error. The rearrangement uses TRBV6-5 and TRBJ2-1, with a possible D match to TRBD1 (5 bases). This CDR3 spans 13 amino acids. In germline, CDR1 is MNHEY, CDR2 SVGAGI. CDR3 loop: CAGSPDSRGEQFF. The CDR3 DNA sequence: TGTGCCGGCAGCCCTGACAGTAGGGGTGAGCAGTTCTTC.

As concerns this clonotype: A read error may account for a junction end that differs from germline. This rearrangement joins TRBV27 to TRBJ2-4; 8 bases line up with TRBD1. The DNA end is more similar to TRBJ2-7, so the J call may be wrong. Germline loops: CDR1 MNHEY, CDR2 SMNVEV (reference sequence). The CDR3 length is 12 residues. The CDR3 DNA is TGCGCCAGCAAGGACAGGGAATACGAGCAGTACTTC. This sequence encodes CASKDREYEQYF.

The chain uses TRBV21-1 and TRBJ2-5; the table's D gene call, TRBD1, was not cross checked with the DNA. TRBV21-1 corresponds to a pseudogene. The CDR3 spans 14 residues. The CDR3 region is CASSNNGGSGTQYF. CDR3 nucleotide sequence: TGTGCCAGCAGCAACAACGGGGGCTCGGGGACCCAGTACTTC.

The chain joins TRBV20-1 to TRBJ2-1; 13 positions match TRBD2. The J call could be wrong; TRBJ2-7 is a better fit for the DNA end. CDR3 length: 14 residues. Germline CDR1 DFQATT, CDR2 SNEGSKA (reference sequence). This CDR3 is CSASGLAGSDEQYF. In nucleotides, the CDR3 is TGCAGTGCTTCGGGACTAGCGGGGAGCGATGAGCAGTACTTC.

This clonotype was seen only a few times. The chain is built from TRBV10-3 and TRBJ2-5; unclear D gene. The J call could be wrong; TRBJ2-7 is a better fit for the DNA end. Germline lookup yields CDR1 ENHRY and CDR2 SYGVKD. The CDR3 is made up of 14 amino acids. Here the CDR3 DNA reads TGTGCCATCAGTGAGTCGAAGAGGCCCTACGAGCAGTACTTC. This encodes CAISESKRPYEQYF.

This chain uses TRBV19 with TRBJ1-5; D is unclear. CDR3 size: 13 residues. Germline V gives CDR1 LNHDA, CDR2 SQIVND (reference sequence). Trimming removed 5 bases at V and 7 bases at J, with 12 bases between. This CDR3 is CASSLKLRQPQHF. Here the CDR3 DNA reads TGTGCCAGTAGTCTGAAGCTAAGACAGCCCCAGCATTTT.

V is TRBV6-1 and J is TRBJ2-1; 9 nucleotides match TRBD2. This CDR3 comprises 16 residues. The V gene end was trimmed by 6 bases and the J gene end by 6 bases; junction bases not matched to a gene: 12. The germline gives CDR1 MNHNS, CDR2 SASEGT. CDR3 protein: CASSTLLAGNPNEQFF. CDR3 bases: TGTGCCAGCAGCACGCTGCTAGCGGGGAATCCCAATGAGCAGTTCTTC.

This clonotype turned up a few times. The gene calls are TRBV4-2 and TRBJ2-7; no reliable D call. CDR3 size: 16 residues. Germline V CDR1 and CDR2: LGHNA, YNFKEQ. The V gene lost 4 bases and the J gene lost 1 base, with 17 bases spanning the gap. As DNA, the CDR3 is TGTGCCAGCAGCCCTCCGAACAGCAGAGTTTCCTACGAGCAGTACTTC. Translated: CASSPPNSRVSYEQYF.

The sample holds a few counts of this clonotype. V usage is TRBV27 and J usage is TRBJ2-1; D remains unclear. Germline loops: CDR1 MNHEY, CDR2 SMNVEV (reference sequence). This CDR3 is built from 15 residues. Deletions cut 0 bases from V and 0 bases from J, with 6 bases between. The CDR3 is CASSLSADSYNEQFF. The DNA for the CDR3 is TGTGCCAGCAGTTTATCGGCAGACTCCTACAATGAGCAGTTCTTC.

For this clonotype: A read error may account for a junction end that differs from germline. J is TRBJ2-5 and V is TRBV7-7; D tentatively fits TRBD1 or TRBD2 (6 bases each). The J call is in doubt because the DNA end fits TRBJ2-7 better. Per germline, CDR1 SSHAT and CDR2 FNYEAQ (reference sequence). The CDR3 runs to 13 residues. As DNA, the CDR3 is TGTGCTAGCAGCTTAACAGGGACTGGCGAGCAGTACTTC. Translation gives CASSLTGTGEQYF.

This clonotype was seen a few times. The DNA of the CDR3 is TGTGCCGGAAAGACCAAAGAGACCCAGTACTTC. Amino acid sequence: CAGKTKETQYF. J is TRBJ2-5 and V is TRBV6-1; D is unresolved. V lost 11 bases, J lost 3 bases, and 10 bases lay in between. The germline gives CDR1 MNHNS, CDR2 SASEGT. The CDR3 length is 11 residues.

A few counts support this clonotype. The chain is built from TRBV28 and TRBJ2-3; D perhaps matches TRBD2 (6 bases). The V and J ends lost 6 bases and 6 bases respectively, with 22 bases between them. Germline lookup yields CDR1 MDHEN and CDR2 SYDVKM. This CDR3 contains 16 residues. The CDR3 reads CASSPYRGTRGDTQYF. The DNA for the CDR3 is TGTGCCAGCAGCCCATACCGGGGCACCCGGGGGGATACGCAGTATTTT.

This clonotype has only one observation. The chain joins TRBV6-6 to TRBJ2-5; maybe TRBD2 (6 bases). The CDR3 totals 15 residues. Germline V gene lookup returns CDR1 MNHNY and CDR2 SVGAGI (reference sequence). V dropped 2 bases and J dropped 6 bases, with 16 bases sitting between them. CDR3 sequence: CASSYTTGVGKTQYF. The CDR3 DNA follows: TGTGCCAGCAGTTACACGACGGGGGTCGGGAAGACCCAGTACTTC.

This clonotype was detected only once. The chain carries TRBV7-3 and TRBJ1-6; D remains unclear. CDR1 and CDR2 from the germline V gene are SGHTA and FQGTGA. Trimming took off 5 bases at V and 10 bases at J, with 12 bases between the two ends. The CDR3 has 13 residues. This chain's CDR3 is CASSRSPGSPLHF. CDR3 coding DNA: TGTGCCAGCAGCCGAAGTCCGGGCTCACCCCTCCACTTT.

This clonotype was detected a few times. The chain recombines TRBV12-3 or TRBV12-4 with TRBJ2-7; 10 bases align to TRBD1. Unmatched junction bases numbered 5, after V lost 4 bases and J lost 5 bases. The CDR3 length is 14 residues. The CDR3 DNA reads TGTGCCAGCAGTTCGGACAGGGGGGACCACGAGCAGTACTTC. Amino acids: CASSSDRGDHEQYF.

The V gene is TRBV10-3, the J gene TRBJ2-3; TRBD2 aligns across 8 bases. Germline trimming cut 4 bases from V and 5 bases from J; bases unmatched to any gene: 5. The CDR3 loop spans 14 amino acids. Germline CDR1 ENHRY, CDR2 SYGVKD. As DNA, the CDR3 is TGTGCCATCAGTGCTAGCGGGTTTGGAGATACGCAGTATTTT. It translates to CAISASGFGDTQYF.